Listed below are T cell receptor beta chains from one sample, sequenced in a study of Graves' ophthalmopathy and Graves' hyperthyroidism. TCRdb used MiXCR to reprocess the multiplex PCR reads, holding one entry per CDR3 protein. Found here are over a million distinct CDR3 sequences, about 35% of them singletons; the top ten hold 8.5% to 14%. Sequencing was performed on peripheral blood or thyroid tissue (not recorded which). These receptors were taken from an adult man with Graves' hyperthyroidism. The CDR3 runs from the conserved cysteine through the conserved F or W. D genes are given only for firm matches. The listing skips clone size in some rows; elsewhere it reads once, few, many or a size class.

D,size,V,J,DNA,CDR3
TRBD1,many,TRBV6-5,TRBJ1-5,TGTGCCAGCAGAAAAGGGGGCAGGAAGGATCAGCCCCAGCATTTT,CASRKGGRKDQPQHF
-,many,TRBV10-3,TRBJ2-5,TGTGCCATCAGTGAGTTTCAAGAGACCCAGTACTTC,CAISEFQETQYF
TRBD2,few,TRBV10-3,TRBJ2-7,TGTGCCAGCAGACCCGGGACTAGAGCCTCCTACGAGCAGTACTTC,CASRPGTRASYEQYF
-,-,TRBV6-5,TRBJ1-5,TGTGCCAGCAGTCCTTATAGGGGGAGCAATCAGCCCCAGCATTTT,CASSPYRGSNQPQHF
-,-,TRBV12-3/TRBV12-4,TRBJ1-2,TGTGCCAGCAGTTTATTTCCCTACCGATATGGCTACACCTTC,CASSLFPYRYGYTF
TRBD1,once,TRBV14,TRBJ2-5,TGTGCCAGCAGCCACGGGACAGGGGTGAAGGAGACCCAGTACTTC,CASSHGTGVKETQYF
TRBD1,-,TRBV2,TRBJ1-1,TGTGCCAGCAGTCCCGGGACAGGTTTCTTT,CASSPGTGFF
-,-,TRBV9,TRBJ1-6,TGTGCCAGCAGCGTAGGTGGACAGCGGAATTCACCCCTCCACTTT,CASSVGGQRNSPLHF
-,-,TRBV7-2,TRBJ1-2,TGTGCCAGCAGCTCCGGGTTCAGGGACGGCTACACCTTC,CASSSGFRDGYTF
-,-,TRBV9,TRBJ2-6,TGTGCCAGCAGCGTCTCGGGACTCCCCTCTGGGGCCAACGTCCTGACTTTC,CASSVSGLPSGANVLTF
-,many,TRBV15,TRBJ2-7,TGTGCCACCAGCATCCCGCCCAGGGGTGCGGAGTACGAGCAGTACTTC,CATSIPPRGAEYEQYF
-,-,TRBV10-3,TRBJ1-2,TGTGCTAGAGATAGGGACGTCGCATATGGCTACACCTTC,CARDRDVAYGYTF
-,few,TRBV14,TRBJ2-7,TGTGCCAGCAGCTCAATTCGGGTGGATACCTACGAGCAGTACTTC,CASSSIRVDTYEQYF
-,-,TRBV25-1,TRBJ2-7,TGTGCCAGCAGTGAAAAACCCCAGGGGGGCTCCTACGAGCAGTACTTC,CASSEKPQGGSYEQYF
-,-,TRBV24-1,TRBJ2-5,TGTGCCACCAGTGACTCCCTGGGCCCGGAGACCCAGTACTTC,CATSDSLGPETQYF
-,-,TRBV19,TRBJ2-7,TGTGCCAGTAGTATAGATCCCGCGAGCTCCTACGAGCAGTACTTC,CASSIDPASSYEQYF
-,-,TRBV10-3,TRBJ2-7,TGTGCCATCAGTGAGGACGGGATCTCATACGAGCAGTACTTC,CAISEDGISYEQYF
-,few,TRBV19,TRBJ2-2,TGTGCCAGTAGCCTAAGCCCGGGACGGACCGCCGGGGAGCTGTTTTTT,CASSLSPGRTAGELFF
-,-,TRBV12-3/TRBV12-4,TRBJ1-2,TGTACCAGCAGTTTCGGCCTTGGCTACACCTTC,CTSSFGLGYTF
-,-,TRBV19,TRBJ1-5,TGTGCCAGTAGTATGGCTCTTTGGACAGAGGCGGGTCAGCCCCAGCATTTT,CASSMALWTEAGQPQHF
-,-,TRBV6-5,TRBJ1-3,TGTGCCAGCAGGCCGCGAGTGTCGTCGGGTGGAAACACCATATATTTT,CASRPRVSSGGNTIYF
TRBD1,-,TRBV7-2,TRBJ1-1,TGTGCCAGCAGCTTACAGACAGGGGGTTTGAAAGCTTTCTTT,CASSLQTGGLKAFF